This T cell receptor (beta chain) was captured by sequencing in a study of PD-L1 blockade in urothelial cancer. Study summary: Male patients with bladder-origin urothelial cancer numbered most of the 29. Prior chemotherapy ranged from 0 to 3 regimens per patient. The authors examined blood 3 weeks (second dose) and 6 weeks after treatment start.

Into every PCR, synthetic TCR analog templates were spiked. Clones were sequenced by immunoSEQ multiplex PCR, and TCRdb holds only the in-frame ones, with some missing. Of around 43,000 clones in the sample, approximately 91% are singletons; the top ten hold around a quarter. CDR1 is KGHSH, CDR2 LQKENI, per germline. The V segment lost 0 bases and the J segment 4 bases; nucleotides outside the gene matches: 5. CDR3 size: 17 residues. The time point was: pretreatment peripheral blood. The J gene is TRBJ2-3, the V gene TRBV18; 12 bases align to TRBD2. The TCR originated in a donor aged 40 or over with urothelial cancer. Sequences were derived from PBMCs, sampled around atezolizumab (anti-PD-L1) treatment. The CDR3 DNA follows: TGTGCCAGCTCACCACCGGGGAGACTAGCGGGGGCAGATACGCAGTATTTT. This gives the protein CASSPPGRLAGADTQYF.